The TCR beta chain described here comes from a study of early T cells in non-severe SARS-CoV-2 infection. Germline V gene lookup returns CDR1 KGHSH and CDR2 LQKENI. V shed 3 bases and J shed 10 bases, with 16 bases lying between them. There are 15 residues in the CDR3. TCRdb reanalysed the 5' RACE reads using MiXCR and keeps one entry per CDR3 protein. The sample yields 35,000 to 50,000 distinct CDR3 sequences, roughly 6.2% seen once. The sequence was obtained from an adult who was a healthcare worker with PCR-confirmed SARS-CoV-2 infection or an uninfected control (not recorded which). This sequence joins TRBV18 and TRBJ1-6; TRBD1 is a possible D gene (6 bases). The sample was whole blood, taken at baseline. CDR3 DNA: TGTGCCAGCTCACCCGGCCAGGGGAGAAACTCACCCCTCCACTTT. Residues: CASSPGQGRNSPLHF.